The clone carrying this T cell receptor (beta chain) has a count of ten or more. What it recognizes is unknown. What was amplified from RNA transcripts were TCR beta CDR3 regions. The study used the HTBI primer set for a first-round RT-PCR of the TCR CDR3. TCRdb reprocessed the multiplex PCR reads with MiXCR, giving one entry per CDR3 protein. The sample has some 650,000 distinct CDR3 sequences, approximately 15% seen once. These data are taken from a study of T cells in Graves' hyperthyroidism and ophthalmopathy. Whole-study results and caveats: Patients with ophthalmopathy were separated from those with stable hyperthyroidism by a 13 V-J model. Also found in blood were most expanded thyroid clonotypes above 0.001.

Ophthalmopathy cases scored 3 or more on the Clinical Activity Score and 4 or more on NOSPECS grade, with duration below 3 months. Diagnostic assessment was based on clinical symptoms, serum thyroxine and TRAb, thyroid ultrasound and orbital computed tomography. The CDR3 contains 17 residues. Germline V gene data show CDR1 as SGHAT and CDR2 as FQNNGV. The trim removed 4 bases at V and 13 bases at J, leaving 17 bases unmatched. The V call is TRBV11-2, the J call TRBJ2-1; 12 bases are shared with TRBD2. Sequenced: blood. The receptor comes from a middle-aged woman with Graves' ophthalmopathy. The chain's CDR3 is CASSSLKTSGGLWQQFF. DNA for the CDR3: TGTGCCAGCAGCTCACTTAAGACTAGCGGGGGATTATGGCAACAGTTCTTC.